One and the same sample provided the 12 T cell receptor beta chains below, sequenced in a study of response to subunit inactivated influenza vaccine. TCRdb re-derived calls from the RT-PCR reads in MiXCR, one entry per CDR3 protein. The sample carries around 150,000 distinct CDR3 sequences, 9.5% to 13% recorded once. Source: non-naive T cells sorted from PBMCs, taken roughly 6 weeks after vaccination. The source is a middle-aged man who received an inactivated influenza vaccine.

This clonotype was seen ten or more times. The CDR3 DNA reads TGCGCCAGCAGCCAGACGACTAGGAAAGAGACCCAGTACTTC. Protein sequence: CASSQTTRKETQYF. The chain uses TRBV4-1 and TRBJ2-5; TRBD2 is a possible D gene (6 bases). The germline V gene has CDR1 MGHRA and CDR2 YSYEKL. CDR3 length: 14 amino acids. V lost 3 bases to trimming and J lost 3 bases, with 11 bases between them.

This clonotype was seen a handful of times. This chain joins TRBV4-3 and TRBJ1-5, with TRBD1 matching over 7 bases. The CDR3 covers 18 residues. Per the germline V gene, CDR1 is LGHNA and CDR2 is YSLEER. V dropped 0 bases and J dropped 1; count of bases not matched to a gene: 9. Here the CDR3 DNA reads TGCGCCAGCAGCCAAGATTCCCCGTGGGGACAGAGCAATCAGCCCCAGCATTTT. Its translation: CASSQDSPWGQSNQPQHF.

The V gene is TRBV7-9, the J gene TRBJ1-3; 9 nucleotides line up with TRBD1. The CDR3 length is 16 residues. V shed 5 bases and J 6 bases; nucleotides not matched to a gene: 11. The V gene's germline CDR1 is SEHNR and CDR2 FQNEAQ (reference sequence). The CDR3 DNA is TGTGCCAGCAGCGACCCGGGACAGGGCCATGAAAACACCATATATTTT. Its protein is CASSDPGQGHENTIYF. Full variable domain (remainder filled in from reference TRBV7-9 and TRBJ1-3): DTGVSQNPRHKITKRGQNVTFRCDPISEHNRLYWYRQTLGQGPEFLTYFQNEAQLEKSRLLSDRFSAERPKGSFSTLEIQRTEQGDSAMYLCASSDPGQGHENTIYFGEGSWLTVV.

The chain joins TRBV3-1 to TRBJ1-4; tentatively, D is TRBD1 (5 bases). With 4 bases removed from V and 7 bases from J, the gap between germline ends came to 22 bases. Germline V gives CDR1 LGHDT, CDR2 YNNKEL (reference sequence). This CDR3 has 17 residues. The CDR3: CASSPGTRRSVGEKLFF. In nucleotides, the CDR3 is TGTGCCAGCAGCCCGGGGACGCGGCGGAGTGTTGGTGAAAAACTGTTTTTT.

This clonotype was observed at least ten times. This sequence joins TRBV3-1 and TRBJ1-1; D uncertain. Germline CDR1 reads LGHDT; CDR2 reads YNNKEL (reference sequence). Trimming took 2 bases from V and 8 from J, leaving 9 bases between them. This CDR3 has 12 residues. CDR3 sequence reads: CASSQPPGEAFF. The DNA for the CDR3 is TGTGCCAGCAGCCAACCCCCGGGGGAAGCTTTCTTT. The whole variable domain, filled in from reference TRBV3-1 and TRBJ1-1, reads DTAVSQTPKYLVTQMGNDKSIKCEQNLGHDTMYWYKQDSKKFLKIMFSYNNKELIINETVPNRFSPKSPDKAHLNLHINSLELGDSAVYFCASSQPPGEAFFGQGTRLTVV.

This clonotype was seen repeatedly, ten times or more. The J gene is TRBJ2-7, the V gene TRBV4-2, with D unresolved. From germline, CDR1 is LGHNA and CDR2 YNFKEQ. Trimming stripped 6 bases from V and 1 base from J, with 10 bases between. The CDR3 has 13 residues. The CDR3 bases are TGTGCCAGCAGTCAATGGATTTCCTACGAGCAGTACTTC. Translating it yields CASSQWISYEQYF.

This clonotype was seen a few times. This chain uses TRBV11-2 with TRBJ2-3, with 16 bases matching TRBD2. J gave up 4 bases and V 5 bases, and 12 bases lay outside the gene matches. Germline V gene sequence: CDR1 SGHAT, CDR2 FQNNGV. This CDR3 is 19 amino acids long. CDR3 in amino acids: CASSPPGTSGRAFPDTQYF. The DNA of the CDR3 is TGTGCCAGCAGCCCCCCCGGGACTAGCGGGAGGGCCTTCCCAGATACGCAGTATTTT.

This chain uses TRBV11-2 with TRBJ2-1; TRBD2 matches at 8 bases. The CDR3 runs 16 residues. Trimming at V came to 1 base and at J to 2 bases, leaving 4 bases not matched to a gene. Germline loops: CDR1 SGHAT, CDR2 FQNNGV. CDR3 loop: CASSLGHSGTYNEQFF. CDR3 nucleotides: TGTGCCAGCAGCTTAGGTCATAGCGGGACCTACAATGAGCAGTTCTTC. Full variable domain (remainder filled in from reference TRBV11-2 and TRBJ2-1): EAGVAQSPRYKIIEKRQSVAFWCNPISGHATLYWYQQILGQGPKLLIQFQNNGVVDDSQLPKDRFSAERLKGVDSTLKIQPAKLEDSAVYLCASSLGHSGTYNEQFFGPGTRLTVL.

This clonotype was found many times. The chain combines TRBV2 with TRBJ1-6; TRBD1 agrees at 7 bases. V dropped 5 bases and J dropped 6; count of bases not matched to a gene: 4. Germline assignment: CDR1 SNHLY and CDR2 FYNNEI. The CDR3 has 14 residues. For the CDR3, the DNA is TGTGCCAGCAGTAAGGGACAGATTAATTCACCCCTCCACTTT. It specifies CASSKGQINSPLHF. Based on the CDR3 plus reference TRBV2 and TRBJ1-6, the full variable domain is EPEVTQTPSHQVTQMGQEVILRCVPISNHLYFYWYRQILGQKVEFLVSFYNNEISEKSEIFDDQFSVERPDGSNFTLKIRSTKLEDSAMYFCASSKGQINSPLHFGNGTRLTVT.

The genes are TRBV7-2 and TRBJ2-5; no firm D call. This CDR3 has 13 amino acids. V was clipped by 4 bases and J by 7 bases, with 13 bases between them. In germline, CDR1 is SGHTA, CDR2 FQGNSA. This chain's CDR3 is CASSSPTAGTQYF. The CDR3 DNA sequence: TGTGCCAGCAGCTCCCCTACCGCAGGGACCCAGTACTTC. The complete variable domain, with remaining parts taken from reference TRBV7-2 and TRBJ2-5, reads GAGVSQSPSNKVTEKGKDVELRCDPISGHTALYWYRQSLGQGLEFLIYFQGNSAPDKSGLPSDRFSAERTGGSVSTLTIQRTQQEDSAVYLCASSSPTAGTQYFGPGTRLLVL.

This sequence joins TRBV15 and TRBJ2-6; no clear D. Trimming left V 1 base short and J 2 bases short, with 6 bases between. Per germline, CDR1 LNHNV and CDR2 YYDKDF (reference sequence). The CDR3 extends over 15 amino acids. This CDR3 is CATSRASPGANVLTF. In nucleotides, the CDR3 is TGTGCCACCAGCAGAGCATCCCCTGGGGCCAACGTCCTGACTTTC.

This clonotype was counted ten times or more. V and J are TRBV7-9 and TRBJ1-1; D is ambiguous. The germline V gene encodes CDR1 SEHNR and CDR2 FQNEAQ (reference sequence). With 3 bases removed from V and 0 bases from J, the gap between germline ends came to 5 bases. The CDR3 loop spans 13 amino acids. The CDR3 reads CASSLGMNTEAFF. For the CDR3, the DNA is TGTGCCAGCAGCTTGGGCATGAACACTGAAGCTTTCTTT.